This TCR beta chain was documented in a study of post-analysis software for immune sequencing data. The authors incorporated unique molecular identifiers into the TCR beta cDNA libraries. TCRdb called the PCR reads again in MiXCR, with one record for every CDR3 protein. The sample carries about 540,000 distinct CDR3 sequences, roughly 34% recorded once. The CDR3 runs to 15 residues. Germline assignment: CDR1 MNHEY and CDR2 SVGAGI. Trimming removed 4 bases from V and 0 bases from J, with 10 bases in between. Points on this clonotype: Antigen unknown.

Findings and caveats of the study: People with multiple sclerosis had a significantly lower normalized Chao1 diversity than controls did. With TRBV5-6, TRBV5-1 and TRBV20-1 included, about five TRBV segments were more frequent in patients than in controls.

The genes are TRBV6-5 and TRBJ2-1; D is perhaps TRBD1 (7 bases). Material for sequencing was blood. The sequence came from a girl aged 2-17 years with multiple sclerosis. CDR3 sequence: CASSFRGVSYNEQFF. CDR3 nucleotide sequence: TGTGCCAGCAGTTTCAGGGGGGTCTCCTACAATGAGCAGTTCTTC.